Listed here are 27 T cell receptor beta chains from one sample, sequenced in a study of blood T cell repertoires in COVID-19. TCRdb's table, derived via immunoSEQ multiplex PCR, lists solely in-frame clones and lacks some. The profile shows hundreds of thousands of clones, 88% of them singletons. Sequencing input: peripheral blood. The receptors were gathered from a woman aged 30 to 39 with COVID-19, enrolled during active disease.

This chain uses TRBV7-2 with TRBJ2-2; a possible D gene is TRBD2 (5 bases). Germline values: CDR1 SGHTA, CDR2 FQGNSA. V was shortened by 3 bases and J by 3 bases, with 8 bases between the two germline ends. The CDR3 extends over 14 amino acids. The CDR3 sequence: CASSFRGDTGELFF. The CDR3 nucleotides are TGTGCCAGCAGCTTTCGGGGAGACACCGGGGAGCTGTTTTTT.

This clone was seen a few times. CDR3 nucleotide sequence: TGTGCCAGCTCAACGATGACAGGGCTCAACAATGAGCAGTTCTTC. This translates into CASSTMTGLNNEQFF. The rearrangement uses TRBV18 and TRBJ2-1, with TRBD1 matching over 7 bases. The CDR3 is 15 amino acids. Germline CDR1 and CDR2: KGHSH and LQKENI. The V segment lost 5 bases and the J segment 5 bases; nucleotides outside the gene matches: 9.

The rearrangement links TRBV6-5 to TRBJ1-6; no definite D call. Germline V gene lookup returns CDR1 MNHEY and CDR2 SVGAGI. The CDR3 covers 16 residues. Trimming took off 4 bases at V and 6 bases at J, with 16 bases between the two ends. The CDR3 nucleotides are TGTGCCAGCAGTTTGTTTTCGACGAGCGGTAATTCACCCCTCCACTTT. Residues: CASSLFSTSGNSPLHF.

This chain connects TRBV7-9 to TRBJ2-3, with TRBD1 matching 9 bases. Germline CDR1 is SEHNR and CDR2 is FQNEAQ (reference sequence). Germline trimming cut 1 base from V and 5 bases from J; bases unmatched to any gene: 7. CDR3 length equals 16 residues. The DNA for the CDR3 is TGTGCCAGCAGCTTAGACCGGGACAGGGCGGGAGATACGCAGTATTTT. Its protein product is CASSLDRDRAGDTQYF.

The chain recombines TRBV7-9 with TRBJ2-1, with 10 bases that match TRBD2. This CDR3 has 15 residues. V shed 5 bases, J shed 3 bases, and the junction held 4 bases outside the gene matches. CDR1 and CDR2 (germline): SEHNR, FQNEAQ (reference sequence). The DNA for the CDR3 is TGTGCCAGCAGCCTGGGACTAGCGAACTACAATGAGCAGTTCTTC. As protein: CASSLGLANYNEQFF.

The V gene is TRBV2, the J gene TRBJ2-5; D may be TRBD1 (6 bases). In germline, CDR1 is SNHLY, CDR2 FYNNEI. The CDR3 extends over 19 amino acids. The V gene lost 2 bases and the J gene lost 4 bases, with 26 bases spanning the gap. This chain's CDR3 is CASSEQSASSKQGRETQYF. The DNA of the CDR3 is TGTGCCAGCAGTGAACAATCGGCTTCATCAAAACAGGGACGAGAGACCCAGTACTTC. The variable domain in full, completed from reference TRBV2 and TRBJ2-5, reads EPEVTQTPSHQVTQMGQEVILRCVPISNHLYFYWYRQILGQKVEFLVSFYNNEISEKSEIFDDQFSVERPDGSNFTLKIRSTKLEDSAMYFCASSEQSASSKQGRETQYFGPGTRLLVL.

V gene TRBV5-4 combines with J gene TRBJ2-1, with D possibly TRBD1 on 6 matching bases. The CDR3 spans 12 residues. V lost 0 bases and J 12 bases, leaving 10 bases between the germline ends. In germline, CDR1 is SGHNT, CDR2 YYREEE (reference sequence). CDR3 in DNA: TGTGCCAGCAGCTTGGCCTTAGGGGGGCAGTTCTTC. Its protein product is CASSLALGGQFF.

This clone was seen a single time. The V gene is TRBV7-9, the J gene TRBJ1-4; 9 bases map to TRBD1. The ends lost 1 base at V and 8 bases at J; junction bases unmatched: 5. The CDR3 loop spans 15 amino acids. CDR1 is SEHNR and CDR2 is FQNEAQ in the germline V gene (reference sequence). The DNA of the CDR3 is TGTGCCAGCAGCTTAGGGACAGGGGAGCACGAAAAACTGTTTTTT. As protein: CASSLGTGEHEKLFF.

This chain connects TRBV21-1 to TRBJ2-3; the table gives TRBD2 as D, unverified against the DNA. TRBV21-1 is flagged as a pseudogene. This CDR3 comprises 16 residues. The CDR3 region is CASSAHGGLAGVTQYF. Written as DNA, the CDR3 is TGTGCCAGCAGCGCTCACGGGGGGCTAGCGGGAGTTACGCAGTATTTT.

J is TRBJ1-1 and V is TRBV7-8; 7 bases fit TRBD1. Germline assignment: CDR1 SGHVS and CDR2 FQNEAQ. CDR3 size: 17 residues. V shed 2 bases, J shed 3 bases, and the junction held 12 bases outside the gene matches. CDR3 DNA sequence: TGTGCCAGCAGCTTAAACGTAAACAGGGGCCGATACACTGAAGCTTTCTTT. Protein: CASSLNVNRGRYTEAFF.

The V and J genes are TRBV28 and TRBJ2-5, with 16 positions matching TRBD2. CDR3 length: 16 residues. Trimming at V came to 8 bases and at J to 3 bases, leaving 6 bases not matched to a gene. Germline CDR1 and CDR2: MDHEN and SYDVKM. The CDR3 DNA sequence: TGTGCCAGCCAATCGGGGACTAGCGGGGGGGAAGAGACCCAGTACTTC. It specifies CASQSGTSGGEETQYF. The full variable domain, rest sourced from reference TRBV28 and TRBJ2-5, is DVKVTQSSRYLVKRTGEKVFLECVQDMDHENMFWYRQDPGLGLRLIYFSYDVKMKEKGDIPEGYSVSREKKERFSLILESASTNQTSMYLCASQSGTSGGEETQYFGPGTRLLVL.

J is TRBJ2-1 and V is TRBV5-1, with a possible D match to TRBD1 (5 bases). The CDR3 runs to 17 residues. The germline V and J ends were trimmed by 0 bases and 3 bases, with 16 bases remaining between them. Germline V gene data show CDR1 as SGHRS and CDR2 as YFSETQ. The CDR3 coding sequence is TGCGCCAGCAGCTTGGTGTTTAGGGGCCGAGGCTACAATGAGCAGTTCTTC. It encodes CASSLVFRGRGYNEQFF.

V gene TRBV19 combines with J gene TRBJ2-1, with TRBD2 as a possible D gene (6 bases). Trimming removed 3 bases at V and 4 bases at J, with 13 bases between. From germline, CDR1 is LNHDA and CDR2 SQIVND (reference sequence). The CDR3 sequence is 15 residues long. DNA for the CDR3: TGTGCCAGTAGTATGTTAGCGGACCGATACAATGAGCAGTTCTTC. Its translation is CASSMLADRYNEQFF.

The chain couples TRBV4-3 to TRBJ2-3; 10 nucleotides match TRBD2. This CDR3 spans 20 amino acids. Unmatched junction bases numbered 16, after V lost 4 bases and J lost 0 bases. Germline V gives CDR1 LGHNA, CDR2 YSLEER. The DNA for the CDR3 is TGCGCCAGCAGCCCCGGGTGGGCTAGCGGGGGACCCAAGAGCACAGATACGCAGTATTTT. Amino acids: CASSPGWASGGPKSTDTQYF.

V gene TRBV11-2 combines with J gene TRBJ1-2; 7 bases line up with TRBD1. The J segment lost 7 bases and the V segment lost 0 bases, leaving 8 bases of the junction unmatched. The germline CDR1 and CDR2 sequences are SGHAT and FQNNGV. The CDR3 runs 15 residues. CDR3 sequence (DNA): TGTGCCAGCAGCTTAGATCTACGAGGGGGCGGTGGCTACACCTTC. This translates into CASSLDLRGGGGYTF.

CDR3 DNA: TGTGCCAGCAGTGAAGCTGACAGGAGCAATCAGCCCCAGCATTTT. Encoded protein: CASSEADRSNQPQHF. The chain combines TRBV6-1 with TRBJ1-5; possible D gene TRBD1, 6 bases. The CDR3 is 15 residues long. Germline V CDR1 and CDR2: MNHNS, SASEGT. V lost 0 bases, J lost 1 base, and 7 bases lay in between.

Points on this clone: The identical CDR3 is also encoded by other nucleotide sequences in the sample. V gene TRBV5-1 combines with J gene TRBJ2-5; 11 bases map to TRBD1. V trimming: 4 bases; J trimming: 5 bases; junction bases outside the gene matches: 7. This CDR3 comprises 15 residues. The germline V gene has CDR1 SGHRS and CDR2 YFSETQ. The CDR3 DNA follows: TGCGCCAGCAGCCTAGGACAGGGGGCTTGGGAGACCCAGTACTTC. Amino acids: CASSLGQGAWETQYF.

The J gene is TRBJ1-2, the V gene TRBV7-9; 8 bases are shared with TRBD1. Germline V gene data show CDR1 as SEHNR and CDR2 as FQNEAQ (reference sequence). CDR3 length equals 14 residues. J lost 6 bases, V lost 5 bases, and 8 bases had no gene match. For the CDR3, the DNA is TGTGCCAGCAGCACCATCTGGACAGGGAATGGCTACACCTTC. Protein product: CASSTIWTGNGYTF. Together with reference TRBV7-9 and TRBJ1-2, the CDR3 gives the full variable domain: DTGVSQNPRHKITKRGQNVTFRCDPISEHNRLYWYRQTLGQGPEFLTYFQNEAQLEKSRLLSDRFSAERPKGSFSTLEIQRTEQGDSAMYLCASSTIWTGNGYTFGSGTRLTVV.

The chain combines TRBV5-4 with TRBJ1-1; D is unclear. The CDR3 is 15 residues long. Germline CDR1 SGHNT, CDR2 YYREEE (reference sequence). V lost 0 bases and J 4 bases, leaving 13 bases between the germline ends. The CDR3 DNA is TGTGCCAGCAGCTTGGTGAGGAGAAGCCCCACTGAAGCTTTCTTT. This codes for CASSLVRRSPTEAFF.

V gene TRBV4-1 combines with J gene TRBJ2-7; TRBD1 matches at 8 bases. J was trimmed by 7 bases and V by 1 base; bases with no gene match: 6. The CDR3 is 14 residues long. Germline CDR1 and CDR2: MGHRA and YSYEKL. The CDR3 sequence is CASSQGTGRVEQYF. The CDR3 DNA is TGCGCCAGCAGCCAAGGGACAGGGCGTGTGGAGCAGTACTTC.

The J gene is TRBJ1-1, the V gene TRBV2; 8 positions agree with TRBD1. CDR1 SNHLY and CDR2 FYNNEI come from the germline V gene. The J segment lost 6 bases and the V segment lost 6 bases, leaving 3 bases of the junction unmatched. CDR3 length equals 12 residues. The CDR3 bases are TGTGCCAGCAGAAGACAGGGGCCTGAAGCTTTCTTT. It encodes CASRRQGPEAFF.

The rearrangement links TRBV5-4 to TRBJ2-7, with 9 bases matching TRBD1. Trimming at V came to 4 bases and at J to 3 bases, leaving 5 bases not matched to a gene. Germline V lookup: CDR1 SGHNT, CDR2 YYREEE (reference sequence). The CDR3 loop spans 14 amino acids. CDR3 sequence (DNA): TGTGCCAGCAGCGAGACAGGGGGTATCTACGAGCAGTACTTC. It codes for CASSETGGIYEQYF.

This chain links TRBV11-2 with TRBJ2-3, with 7 bases matching TRBD1. The CDR3 is made up of 12 amino acids. CDR1 and CDR2 (germline): SGHAT, FQNNGV. Trimming took 5 bases from V and 8 from J; bases not matched to a gene: 4. The CDR3 here is CASSTDRSTQYF. Written as DNA, the CDR3 is TGTGCCAGCAGCACGGACAGGTCTACGCAGTATTTT.

This clone was detected a few times. V is TRBV5-8 and J is TRBJ1-6; no reliable D call. The CDR3 has 16 amino acids. Germline V CDR1 and CDR2: SGHTS, YDEGEE. Trimming removed 4 bases at V and 1 base at J, with 12 bases between. For the CDR3, the DNA is TGTGCCAGCAGCCGTACCAGCGAATCCTATAATTCACCCCTCCACTTT. Its protein is CASSRTSESYNSPLHF.

This chain joins TRBV10-3 and TRBJ1-6; 7 bases align to TRBD1. Germline assignment: CDR1 ENHRY and CDR2 SYGVKD. There are 19 residues in the CDR3. Losses at the gene ends were 0 bases for V and 4 bases for J; bases not matched to a gene: 12. The chain's CDR3 is CAISESAGGERAYNSPLHF. The CDR3 region has the DNA TGTGCCATCAGTGAGTCGGCAGGGGGAGAAAGGGCTTATAATTCACCCCTCCACTTT.

J is TRBJ2-7 and V is TRBV18, with 7 bases fitting TRBD1. The CDR3 spans 11 residues. Germline values: CDR1 KGHSH, CDR2 LQKENI. V trimming: 5 bases; J trimming: 7 bases; junction bases outside the gene matches: 2. The CDR3 protein is CASSAQGEQYF. In DNA, the CDR3 is TGTGCCAGCTCAGCACAGGGGGAGCAGTACTTC.

The chain uses TRBV4-3 and TRBJ2-3, with D possibly being TRBD2 (6 bases). The CDR3 sequence is 18 residues long. Trimming shortened V by 4 bases and J by 1 base, and 21 bases separated the two germline ends. CDR1 and CDR2 (germline): LGHNA, YSLEER. CDR3 loop: CASSRLPGGSFRTDTQYF. For the CDR3, the DNA is TGCGCCAGCAGCCGACTACCCGGAGGGTCATTCCGCACAGATACGCAGTATTTT.